The 7 T cell receptor beta chains given below trace back to one sample, sequenced in a study of vaccination and CD4 T cells after COVID-19. Once obtained from cultured CD4+ T cells, the DNA was sequenced using the Oncomine TCR Beta short-read assay. TCRdb analysed the PCR reads with MiXCR anew, one entry per CDR3 protein. The sample holds 8,500 to 10,000 distinct CDR3 sequences, 50% to 65% seen once. Treatment: approximately 9-day PBMC culture with coronavirus spike peptide pools or control peptides (ViraFEST assay). Gathered ahead of the COVID-19 pandemic (2011-2018) were the CD4+ T cells of the unexposed donor. Antigens for these TCRs are unknown. Sequencing was performed on CD4+ T cells from blood, cultured in vitro. All receptors come from a human donor in good health.

V and J are TRBV20-1 and TRBJ2-1; 10 bases are shared with TRBD2. V lost 3 bases, J lost 8 bases, and 13 bases stayed unmatched. The CDR3 spans 16 residues. The germline CDR1 and CDR2 sequences are DFQATT and SNEGSKA (reference sequence). The CDR3 region is CSARLLAGSRLDEQFF. DNA for the CDR3: TGCAGTGCTAGGCTACTAGCGGGGAGTCGTTTGGATGAGCAGTTCTTC.

This clonotype came up once. The chain couples TRBV7-9 to TRBJ1-5; D is possibly TRBD1 (6 bases). The CDR3 loop spans 14 amino acids. Germline V CDR1 and CDR2: SEHNR, FQNEAQ (reference sequence). V was trimmed by 6 bases and J by 2 bases, leaving 11 bases between them. The CDR3 reads CASSAHRGNQPQHF. The CDR3 coding sequence is TGTGCCAGCAGTGCACACAGGGGCAATCAGCCCCAGCATTTT.

This rearrangement joins TRBV10-3 to TRBJ2-1, with TRBD2 matching 13 bases. V gave up 10 bases and J gave up 8 bases; unmatched junction bases: 11. The germline V gene encodes CDR1 ENHRY and CDR2 SYGVKD. The CDR3 is 15 amino acids. The CDR3 region has the DNA TGTGCCACACGGGATACTAGCGGGAGGGTTGATGAGCAGTTCTTC. It yields the protein CATRDTSGRVDEQFF.

This sequence joins TRBV6-1 and TRBJ1-5; TRBD1 matches 9 bases. CDR1 is MNHNS, CDR2 SASEGT, per germline. CDR3 length: 15 amino acids. V dropped 7 bases and J dropped 7; count of bases not matched to a gene: 11. In DNA form, the CDR3 reads TGTGCCAGCACACAACCGGGACAGGGTATACAGCCCCAGCATTTT. Translation gives CASTQPGQGIQPQHF.

The chain uses TRBV30 and TRBJ1-1, with D perhaps TRBD1 (6 bases). The germline V gene has CDR1 GTSNPN and CDR2 SVGIG (reference sequence). This CDR3 contains 13 residues. Trimming removed 4 bases at V and 8 bases at J, with 17 bases between. The CDR3 spells CAWMLAGAREAFF. The CDR3 nucleotides read TGTGCCTGGATGTTGGCAGGGGCCCGGGAAGCTTTCTTT.

V and J are TRBV7-2 and TRBJ1-6; 8 positions agree with TRBD1. V lost 1 base, J lost 8 bases, and 13 bases stayed unmatched. This CDR3 spans 18 amino acids. CDR1 and CDR2 from the germline V gene are SGHTA and FQGNSA. The CDR3 bases are TGTGCCAGCAGCTTAGGACCGAGGATGGGGGACAGGCATTCACCCCTCCACTTT. The encoded protein is CASSLGPRMGDRHSPLHF.

V is TRBV11-2 and J is TRBJ2-5; 9 bases are a match to TRBD2. The CDR3 consists of 17 residues. Trimming cost V 5 bases and J 4 bases; bases outside gene matches: 14. Per germline, CDR1 SGHAT and CDR2 FQNNGV. The CDR3 DNA reads TGTGCCAGCAGCGGCCGTGGGCGGGGGGGGACAAGAGAGACCCAGTACTTC. This gives the protein CASSGRGRGGTRETQYF.